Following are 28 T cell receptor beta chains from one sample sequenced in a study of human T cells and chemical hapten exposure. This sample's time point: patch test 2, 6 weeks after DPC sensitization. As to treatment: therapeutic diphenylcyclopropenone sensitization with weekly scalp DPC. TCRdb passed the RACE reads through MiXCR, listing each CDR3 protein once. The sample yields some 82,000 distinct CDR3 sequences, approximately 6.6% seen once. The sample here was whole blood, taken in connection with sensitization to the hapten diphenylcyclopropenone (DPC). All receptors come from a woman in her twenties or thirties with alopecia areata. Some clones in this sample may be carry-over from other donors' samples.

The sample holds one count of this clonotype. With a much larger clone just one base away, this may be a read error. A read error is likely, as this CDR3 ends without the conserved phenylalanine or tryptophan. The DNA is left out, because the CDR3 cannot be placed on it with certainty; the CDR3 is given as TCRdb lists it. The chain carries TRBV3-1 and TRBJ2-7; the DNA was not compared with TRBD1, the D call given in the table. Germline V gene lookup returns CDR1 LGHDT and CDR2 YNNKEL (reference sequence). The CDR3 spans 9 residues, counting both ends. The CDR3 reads CASSQDRGI.

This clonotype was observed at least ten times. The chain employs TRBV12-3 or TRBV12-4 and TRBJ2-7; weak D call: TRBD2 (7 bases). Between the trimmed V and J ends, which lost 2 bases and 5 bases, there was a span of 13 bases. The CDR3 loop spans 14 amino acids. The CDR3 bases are TGTGCCAGCAGTTTATCGGGGGGCAAGCACGAGCAGTACTTC. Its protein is CASSLSGGKHEQYF.

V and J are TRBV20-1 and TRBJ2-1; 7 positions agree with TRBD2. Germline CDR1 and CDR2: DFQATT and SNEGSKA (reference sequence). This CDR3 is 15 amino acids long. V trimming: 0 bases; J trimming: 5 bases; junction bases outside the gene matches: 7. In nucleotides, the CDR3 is TGCAGTGCTAGAGATTGGAGCGGGGCACACAATGAGCAGTTCTTC. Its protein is CSARDWSGAHNEQFF.

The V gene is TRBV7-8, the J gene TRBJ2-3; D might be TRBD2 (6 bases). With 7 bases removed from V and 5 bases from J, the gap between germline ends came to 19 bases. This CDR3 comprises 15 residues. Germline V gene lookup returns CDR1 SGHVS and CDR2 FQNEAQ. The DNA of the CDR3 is TGTGCCAGCACCCTAAGCGGCGGGGTGGAAGATACGCAGTATTTT. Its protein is CASTLSGGVEDTQYF.

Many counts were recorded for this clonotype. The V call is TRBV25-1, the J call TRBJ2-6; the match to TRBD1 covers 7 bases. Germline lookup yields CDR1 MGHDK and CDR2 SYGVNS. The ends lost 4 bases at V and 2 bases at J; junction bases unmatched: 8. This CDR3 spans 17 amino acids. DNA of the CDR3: TGTGCCAGCAGTGCACGACAGGGTAGTCCTGGGGCCAACGTCCTGACTTTC. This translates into CASSARQGSPGANVLTF.

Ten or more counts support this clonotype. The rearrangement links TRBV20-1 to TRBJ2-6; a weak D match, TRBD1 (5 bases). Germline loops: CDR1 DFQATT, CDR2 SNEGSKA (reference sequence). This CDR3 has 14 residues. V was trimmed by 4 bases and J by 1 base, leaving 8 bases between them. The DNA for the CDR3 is TGCAGTGCTACCAGGGAATCTGGGGCCAACGTCCTGACTTTC. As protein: CSATRESGANVLTF.

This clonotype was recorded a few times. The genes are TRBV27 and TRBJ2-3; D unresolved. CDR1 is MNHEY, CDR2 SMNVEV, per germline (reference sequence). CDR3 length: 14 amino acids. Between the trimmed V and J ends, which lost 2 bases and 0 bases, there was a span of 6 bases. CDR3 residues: CASSLSSSTDTQYF. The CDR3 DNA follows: TGTGCCAGCAGTTTAAGCAGCAGCACAGATACGCAGTATTTT.

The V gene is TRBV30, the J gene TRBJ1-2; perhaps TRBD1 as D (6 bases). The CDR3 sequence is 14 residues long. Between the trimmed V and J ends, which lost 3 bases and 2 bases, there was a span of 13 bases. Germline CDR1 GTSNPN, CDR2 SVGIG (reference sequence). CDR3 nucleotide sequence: TGTGCCTGGAGGGGAGGACAGATGAACTATGGCTACACCTTC. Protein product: CAWRGGQMNYGYTF. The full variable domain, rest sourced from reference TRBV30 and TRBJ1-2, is SQTIHQWPATLVQPVGSPLSLECTVEGTSNPNLYWYRQAAGRGLQLLFYSVGIGQISSEVPQNLSASRPQDRQFILSSKKLLLSDSGFYLCAWRGGQMNYGYTFGSGTRLTVV.

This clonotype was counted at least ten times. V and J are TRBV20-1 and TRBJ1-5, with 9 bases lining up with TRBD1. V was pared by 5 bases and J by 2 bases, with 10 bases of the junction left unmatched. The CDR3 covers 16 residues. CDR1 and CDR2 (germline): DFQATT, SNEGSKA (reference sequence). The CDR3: CSAPFTGGRGNQPQHF. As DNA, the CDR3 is TGCAGTGCTCCTTTCACAGGGGGCCGCGGCAATCAGCCCCAGCATTTT.

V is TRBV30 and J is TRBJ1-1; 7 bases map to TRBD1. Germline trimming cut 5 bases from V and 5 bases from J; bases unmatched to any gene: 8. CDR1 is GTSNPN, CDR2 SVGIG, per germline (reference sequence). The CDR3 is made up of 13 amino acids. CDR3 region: CAWQLQGWTEAFF. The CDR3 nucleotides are TGTGCCTGGCAGCTACAGGGGTGGACTGAAGCTTTCTTT.

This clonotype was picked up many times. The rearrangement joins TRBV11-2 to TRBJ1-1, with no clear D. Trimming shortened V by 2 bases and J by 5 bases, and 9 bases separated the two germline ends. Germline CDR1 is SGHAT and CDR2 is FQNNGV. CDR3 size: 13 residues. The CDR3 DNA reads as TGTGCCAGCAGCTTACAATTGGAGACTGAAGCTTTCTTT. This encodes CASSLQLETEAFF. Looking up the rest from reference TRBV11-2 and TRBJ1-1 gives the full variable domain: EAGVAQSPRYKIIEKRQSVAFWCNPISGHATLYWYQQILGQGPKLLIQFQNNGVVDDSQLPKDRFSAERLKGVDSTLKIQPAKLEDSAVYLCASSLQLETEAFFGQGTRLTVV.

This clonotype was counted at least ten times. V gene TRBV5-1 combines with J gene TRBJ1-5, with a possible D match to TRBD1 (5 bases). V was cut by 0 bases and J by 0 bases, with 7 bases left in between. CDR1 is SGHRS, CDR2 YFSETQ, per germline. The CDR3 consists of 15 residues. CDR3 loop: CASSLDGGSNQPQHF. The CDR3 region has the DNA TGCGCCAGCAGCTTGGATGGGGGTAGCAATCAGCCCCAGCATTTT.

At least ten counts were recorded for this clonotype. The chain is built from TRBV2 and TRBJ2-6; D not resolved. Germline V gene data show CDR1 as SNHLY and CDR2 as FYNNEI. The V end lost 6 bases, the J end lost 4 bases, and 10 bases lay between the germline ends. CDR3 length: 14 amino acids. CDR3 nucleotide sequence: TGTGCCAGCAGCTCGGACGCCGGGGCCAACGTCCTGACTTTC. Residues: CASSSDAGANVLTF.

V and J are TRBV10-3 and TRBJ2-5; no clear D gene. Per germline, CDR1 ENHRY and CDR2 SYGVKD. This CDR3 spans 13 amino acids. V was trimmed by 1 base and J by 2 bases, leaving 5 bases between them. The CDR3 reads CAISELKQETQYF. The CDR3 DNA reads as TGTGCCATCAGTGAGTTGAAGCAAGAGACCCAGTACTTC.

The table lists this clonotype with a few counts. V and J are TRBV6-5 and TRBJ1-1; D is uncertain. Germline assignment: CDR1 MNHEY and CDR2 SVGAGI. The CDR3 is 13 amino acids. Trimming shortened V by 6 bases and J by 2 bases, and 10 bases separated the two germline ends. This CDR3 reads CASSRNLNTEAFF. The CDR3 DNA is TGTGCCAGCAGCCGAAACTTAAACACTGAAGCTTTCTTT.

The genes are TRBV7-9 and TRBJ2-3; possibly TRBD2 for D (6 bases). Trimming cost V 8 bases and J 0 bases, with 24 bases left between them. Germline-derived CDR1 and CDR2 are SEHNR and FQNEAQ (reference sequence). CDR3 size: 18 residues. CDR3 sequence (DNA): TGTGCCAGCCAGCCTAGGGCGGGAAAACCGTCTAGCACAGATACGCAGTATTTT. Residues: CASQPRAGKPSSTDTQYF.

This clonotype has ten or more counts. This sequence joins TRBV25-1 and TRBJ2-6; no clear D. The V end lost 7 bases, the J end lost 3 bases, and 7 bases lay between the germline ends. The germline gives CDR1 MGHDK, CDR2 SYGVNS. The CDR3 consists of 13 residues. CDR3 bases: TGTGCCAGCACCGCAGGTGGGGCCAACGTCCTGACTTTC. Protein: CASTAGGANVLTF.

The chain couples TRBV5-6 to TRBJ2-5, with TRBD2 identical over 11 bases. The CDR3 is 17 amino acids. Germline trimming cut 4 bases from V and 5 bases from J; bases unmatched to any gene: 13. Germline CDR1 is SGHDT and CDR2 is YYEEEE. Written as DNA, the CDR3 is TGTGCCAGCAGCCGGTCTGCGGCTAGCGGGGGGTATGAGACCCAGTACTTC. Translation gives CASSRSAASGGYETQYF.

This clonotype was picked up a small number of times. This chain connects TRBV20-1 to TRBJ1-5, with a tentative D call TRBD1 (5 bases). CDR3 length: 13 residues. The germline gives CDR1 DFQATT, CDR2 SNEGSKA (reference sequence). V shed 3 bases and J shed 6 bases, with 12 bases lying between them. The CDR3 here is CSARGPRGQPQHF. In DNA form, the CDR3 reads TGCAGTGCTAGGGGACCGAGGGGTCAGCCCCAGCATTTT.

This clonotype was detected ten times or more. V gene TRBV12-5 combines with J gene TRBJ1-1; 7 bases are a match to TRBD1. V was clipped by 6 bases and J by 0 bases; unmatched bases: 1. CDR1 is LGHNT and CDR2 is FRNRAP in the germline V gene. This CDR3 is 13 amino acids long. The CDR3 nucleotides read TGTGCTAGTGGGACAGGGATGAACACTGAAGCTTTCTTT. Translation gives CASGTGMNTEAFF.

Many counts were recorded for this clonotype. CDR3 in amino acids: CSARSGPFNSPLHF. CDR3 DNA sequence: TGCAGTGCTAGGTCGGGGCCTTTCAATTCACCCCTCCACTTT. V is TRBV20-1 and J is TRBJ1-6; TRBD1 might be the D (5 bases). V lost 3 bases, J lost 7 bases, and 13 bases lay in between. Per the germline V gene, CDR1 is DFQATT and CDR2 is SNEGSKA (reference sequence). This CDR3 is built from 14 residues.

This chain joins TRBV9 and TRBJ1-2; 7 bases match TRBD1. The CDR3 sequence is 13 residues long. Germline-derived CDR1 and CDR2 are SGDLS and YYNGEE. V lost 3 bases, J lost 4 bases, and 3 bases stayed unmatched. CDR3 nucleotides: TGTGCCAGCAGCGAGGGACAGCTCTATGGCTACACCTTC. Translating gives CASSEGQLYGYTF.

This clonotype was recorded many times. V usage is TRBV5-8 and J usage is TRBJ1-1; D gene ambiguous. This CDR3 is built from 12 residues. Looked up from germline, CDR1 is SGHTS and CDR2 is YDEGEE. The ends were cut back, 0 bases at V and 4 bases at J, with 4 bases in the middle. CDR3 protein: CASSLGLTEAFF. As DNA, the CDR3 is TGTGCCAGCAGCTTGGGACTCACTGAAGCTTTCTTT.

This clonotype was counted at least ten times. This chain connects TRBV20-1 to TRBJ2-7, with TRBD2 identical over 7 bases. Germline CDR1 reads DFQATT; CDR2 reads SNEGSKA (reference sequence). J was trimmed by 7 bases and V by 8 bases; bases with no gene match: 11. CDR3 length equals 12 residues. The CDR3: CSSAGSGEEQYF. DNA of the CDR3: TGCAGTTCGGCTGGGAGCGGGGAAGAGCAGTACTTC.

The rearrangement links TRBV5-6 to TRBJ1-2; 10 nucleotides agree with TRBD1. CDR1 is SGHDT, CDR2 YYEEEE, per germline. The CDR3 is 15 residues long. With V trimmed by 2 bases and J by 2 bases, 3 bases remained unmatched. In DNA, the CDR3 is TGTGCCAGCAGCTTCCCGACAGGGGGCAACTATGGCTACACCTTC. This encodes CASSFPTGGNYGYTF.

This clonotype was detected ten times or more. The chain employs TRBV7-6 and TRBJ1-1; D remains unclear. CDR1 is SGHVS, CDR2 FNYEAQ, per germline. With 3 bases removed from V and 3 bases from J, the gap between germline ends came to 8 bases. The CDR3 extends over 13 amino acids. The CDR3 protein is CASSFDRHTEAFF. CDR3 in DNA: TGTGCCAGCAGCTTCGACCGACACACTGAAGCTTTCTTT.

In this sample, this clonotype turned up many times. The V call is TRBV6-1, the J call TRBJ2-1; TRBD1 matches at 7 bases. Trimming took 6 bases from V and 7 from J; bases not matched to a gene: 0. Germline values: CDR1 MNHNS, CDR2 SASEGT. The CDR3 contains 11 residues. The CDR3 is CASRTGNEQFF. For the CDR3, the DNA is TGTGCCAGCAGGACAGGGAATGAGCAGTTCTTC.

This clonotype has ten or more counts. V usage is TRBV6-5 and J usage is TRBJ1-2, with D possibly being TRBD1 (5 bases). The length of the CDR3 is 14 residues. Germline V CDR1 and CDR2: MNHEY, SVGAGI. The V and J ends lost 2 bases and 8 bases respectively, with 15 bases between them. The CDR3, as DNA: TGTGCCAGCAGTTACGACAGCTCTACCAGGGGCTACACCTTC. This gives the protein CASSYDSSTRGYTF.